The next 21 T cell receptor beta chains were all read from a single sample in a study of blood T cell repertoires in COVID-19. Sequencing was performed with immunoSEQ multiplex PCR; in TCRdb, only in-frame clones are kept and a portion is missing. This sample has under 300,000 clones, with around 87% found just once. Input material: PBMCs or T cells enriched from blood (not recorded which). Receptor source: a woman between 40 and 50 years old with acute COVID-19.

The gene calls are TRBV5-1 and TRBJ1-1; the D gene is possibly TRBD1 (6 bases). CDR3 size: 14 residues. V dropped 0 bases and J dropped 3 bases, with 9 bases sitting between them. CDR1 and CDR2 from the germline V gene are SGHRS and YFSETQ. The DNA for the CDR3 is TGCGCCAGCAGCTTGGGGGGGCGGGACACTGAAGCTTTCTTT. Amino acids: CASSLGGRDTEAFF.

CDR3 residues: CASRLTGTSGLLQETQYF. The CDR3 coding sequence is TGTGCCAGCAGGCTTACCGGGACTAGCGGACTATTACAAGAGACCCAGTACTTC. The chain couples TRBV28 to TRBJ2-5; 11 bases are a match to TRBD2. From germline, CDR1 is MDHEN and CDR2 SYDVKM. The CDR3 is 18 residues long. V was clipped by 6 bases and J by 2 bases; unmatched bases: 14.

J is TRBJ2-3 and V is TRBV29-1, with 8 bases fitting TRBD2. The CDR3 covers 14 residues. CDR1 SQVTM and CDR2 ANQGSEA come from the germline V gene. Germline trimming cut 7 bases from V and 0 bases from J; bases unmatched to any gene: 6. CDR3 coding DNA: TGCAGCGGGCTACGACTAGCGAGCACAGATACGCAGTATTTT. The encoded protein is CSGLRLASTDTQYF.

The chain combines TRBV19 with TRBJ1-1; 7 nucleotides line up with TRBD1. V gave up 6 bases and J gave up 1 base; unmatched junction bases: 2. The CDR3 sequence is 13 residues long. Germline assignment: CDR1 LNHDA and CDR2 SQIVND (reference sequence). The CDR3, as DNA: TGTGCCAGTAGCGAGGGGGCGAACACTGAAGCTTTCTTT. It is translated as CASSEGANTEAFF.

This chain uses TRBV19 with TRBJ1-1; D remains unclear. The V gene lost 1 base and the J gene lost 0 bases, with 6 bases spanning the gap. The CDR3 is made up of 14 amino acids. Germline loops: CDR1 LNHDA, CDR2 SQIVND (reference sequence). CDR3 region: CASSIGGVNTEAFF. In nucleotides, the CDR3 is TGTGCCAGTAGTATAGGAGGAGTGAACACTGAAGCTTTCTTT.

The genes are TRBV27 and TRBJ2-5; 9 positions match TRBD2. There are 16 residues in the CDR3. J was trimmed by 3 bases and V by 5 bases; bases with no gene match: 10. Germline CDR1 reads MNHEY; CDR2 reads SMNVEV (reference sequence). The CDR3, as DNA: TGTGCCAGCAGTCCTGGGGCGGGAGGGCCGGAAGAGACCCAGTACTTC. Translated: CASSPGAGGPEETQYF.

This rearrangement joins TRBV5-6 to TRBJ2-3; perhaps TRBD2 as D (6 bases). This CDR3 region has 13 residues. Germline CDR1 and CDR2: SGHDT and YYEEEE. V dropped 4 bases and J dropped 2 bases, with 8 bases sitting between them. The CDR3 region has the DNA TGTGCCAGCAGCGGCGGGGACACAGATACGCAGTATTTT. Its protein product is CASSGGDTDTQYF.

This chain links TRBV9 with TRBJ2-7, with unresolved D. With 0 bases removed from V and 7 bases from J, the gap between germline ends came to 8 bases. CDR3 size: 12 residues. Germline-derived CDR1 and CDR2 are SGDLS and YYNGEE. CDR3 sequence: CASSVEFGEQYF. The CDR3 nucleotides are TGTGCCAGCAGCGTAGAGTTCGGTGAGCAGTACTTC.

The J gene is TRBJ1-3, the V gene TRBV6-5; D gene uncertain. The length of the CDR3 is 14 residues. V was trimmed by 9 bases and J by 0 bases, leaving 12 bases between them. Germline CDR1 is MNHEY and CDR2 is SVGAGI. CDR3 in amino acids: CASPDSSSGNTIYF. CDR3 nucleotide sequence: TGTGCCAGTCCGGACTCCAGCTCTGGAAACACCATATATTTT.

The rearrangement links TRBV21-1 to TRBJ1-6; no check of the table's D call, TRBD1, against the DNA was made. TRBV21-1 is termed a pseudogene. The CDR3 is 14 residues long. CDR3: CASSNRQGNSPLHF. In DNA form, the CDR3 reads TGTGCCAGCAGCAATAGACAGGGTAATTCACCCCTCCACTTT.

The rearrangement uses TRBV6-1 and TRBJ2-7, with 13 bases that match TRBD2. The CDR3 totals 16 residues. Germline assignment: CDR1 MNHNS and CDR2 SASEGT. J lost 4 bases, V lost 4 bases, and 7 bases had no gene match. The CDR3 coding sequence is TGTGCCAGCAGTGGGAGGACTAGCGGGAGTAGGTACGAGCAGTACTTC. Protein: CASSGRTSGSRYEQYF.

The chain employs TRBV12-3 or TRBV12-4 and TRBJ1-5, with D tentatively TRBD1 (5 bases). CDR3 length equals 13 residues. Trimming took off 1 base at V and 9 bases at J, with 10 bases between the two ends. The CDR3 sequence is CASSLVLQGPQHF. The DNA for the CDR3 is TGTGCCAGCAGTTTAGTTCTCCAGGGGCCCCAGCATTTT.

This chain uses TRBV29-1 with TRBJ1-6, with 7 bases aligning to TRBD1. Germline-derived CDR1 and CDR2 are SQVTM and ANQGSEA. Losses at the gene ends were 7 bases for V and 6 bases for J; bases not matched to a gene: 9. The CDR3 length is 14 residues. The CDR3 DNA is TGCAGCGCTACGTCCGGGACAGCTAATTCACCCCTCCACTTT. As protein: CSATSGTANSPLHF.

The chain is built from TRBV3-1 (or the pseudogene TRBV3-2) and TRBJ1-5; D unresolved. The CDR3 runs to 14 residues. The V and J ends lost 4 bases and 6 bases respectively, with 13 bases between them. Per germline, CDR1 LGHDT and CDR2 YNNKEL (reference sequence). The CDR3: CASSPARAFQPQHF. The CDR3 DNA follows: TGTGCCAGCAGCCCGGCGAGGGCTTTTCAGCCCCAGCATTTT.

V and J are TRBV12-5 and TRBJ2-7; 16 bases map to TRBD2. Germline V gene lookup returns CDR1 LGHNT and CDR2 FRNRAP. The CDR3 consists of 16 residues. V trimming: 9 bases; J trimming: 1 base; junction bases outside the gene matches: 6. The CDR3 reads CASLGLAGGGSYEQYF. The DNA for the CDR3 is TGTGCTAGCTTGGGACTAGCGGGAGGGGGGTCCTACGAGCAGTACTTC.

The genes are TRBV5-1 and TRBJ2-1; 7 nucleotides line up with TRBD2. CDR3 length equals 16 residues. V shed 5 bases, J shed 0 bases, and the junction held 8 bases outside the gene matches. Germline-derived CDR1 and CDR2 are SGHRS and YFSETQ. As DNA, the CDR3 is TGCGCCAGCAGGAACTTGGGAGGGAGCTCCTACAATGAGCAGTTCTTC. Protein: CASRNLGGSSYNEQFF. Full variable domain (outside the CDR3, taken from reference TRBV5-1 and TRBJ2-1): KAGVTQTPRYLIKTRGQQVTLSCSPISGHRSVSWYQQTPGQGLQFLFEYFSETQRNKGNFPGRFSGRQFSNSRSEMNVSTLELGDSALYLCASRNLGGSSYNEQFFGPGTRLTVL.

The rearrangement uses TRBV29-1 and TRBJ1-3; D perhaps matches TRBD1 (5 bases). Trimming pared 2 bases from V and 4 bases from J, leaving 24 bases between. CDR3 length: 18 residues. Germline CDR1 is SQVTM and CDR2 is ANQGSEA. The CDR3 coding sequence is TGCAGCGTTGAAATCCCGAGGTCGTCTCCCGCAGGGGGAAACACCATATATTTT. This gives the protein CSVEIPRSSPAGGNTIYF.

This clone has a handful of counts. The rearrangement joins TRBV5-4 to TRBJ2-3, with 8 bases lining up with TRBD2. The CDR3 consists of 15 residues. In germline, CDR1 is SGHNT, CDR2 YYREEE (reference sequence). V was clipped by 4 bases and J by 1 base; unmatched bases: 5. The CDR3 region has the DNA TGTGCCAGCAGCCAGACTAGCGCGGGCACAGATACGCAGTATTTT. Translating gives CASSQTSAGTDTQYF.

As DNA, the CDR3 is TGTGCCAGCAAGGTCGGAGGACAGCCCCAGCATTTT. It codes for CASKVGGQPQHF. The chain combines TRBV2 with TRBJ1-5; D remains ambiguous. V lost 7 bases, J lost 7 bases, and 11 bases lay in between. CDR3 length: 12 residues. Germline CDR1 and CDR2: SNHLY and FYNNEI.

The chain couples TRBV20-1 to TRBJ1-2; TRBD1 agrees at 7 bases. The CDR3 consists of 10 residues. Germline V gives CDR1 DFQATT, CDR2 SNEGSKA (reference sequence). In DNA, the CDR3 is TGCAACAGGGGTCGTTATGGCTACACCTTC. This translates into CNRGRYGYTF.

This chain's CDR3 is CASSYYAPGINEQFF. The CDR3 DNA reads as TGTGCCAGCAGTTACTATGCGCCGGGAATCAATGAGCAGTTCTTC. J is TRBJ2-1 and V is TRBV6-5, with D perhaps TRBD2 (5 bases). The CDR3 runs to 15 residues. Trimming shortened V by 1 base and J by 6 bases, and 13 bases separated the two germline ends. Germline CDR1 is MNHEY and CDR2 is SVGAGI.